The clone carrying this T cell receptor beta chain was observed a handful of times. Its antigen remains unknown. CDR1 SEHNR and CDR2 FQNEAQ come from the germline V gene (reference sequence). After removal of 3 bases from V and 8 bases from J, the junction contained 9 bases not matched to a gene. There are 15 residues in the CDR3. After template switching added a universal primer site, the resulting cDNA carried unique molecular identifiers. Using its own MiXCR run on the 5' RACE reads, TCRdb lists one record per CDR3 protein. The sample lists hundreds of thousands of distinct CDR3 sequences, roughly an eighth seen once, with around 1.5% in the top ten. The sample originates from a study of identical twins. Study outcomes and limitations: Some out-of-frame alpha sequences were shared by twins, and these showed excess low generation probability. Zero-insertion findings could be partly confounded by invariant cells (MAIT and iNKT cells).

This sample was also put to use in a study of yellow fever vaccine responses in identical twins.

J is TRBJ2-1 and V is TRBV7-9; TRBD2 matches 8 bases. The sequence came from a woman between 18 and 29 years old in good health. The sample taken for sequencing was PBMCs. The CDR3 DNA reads TGTGCCAGCAGCTTCGGCGGGACTAGTTCATATGAGCAGTTCTTC. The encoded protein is CASSFGGTSSYEQFF.